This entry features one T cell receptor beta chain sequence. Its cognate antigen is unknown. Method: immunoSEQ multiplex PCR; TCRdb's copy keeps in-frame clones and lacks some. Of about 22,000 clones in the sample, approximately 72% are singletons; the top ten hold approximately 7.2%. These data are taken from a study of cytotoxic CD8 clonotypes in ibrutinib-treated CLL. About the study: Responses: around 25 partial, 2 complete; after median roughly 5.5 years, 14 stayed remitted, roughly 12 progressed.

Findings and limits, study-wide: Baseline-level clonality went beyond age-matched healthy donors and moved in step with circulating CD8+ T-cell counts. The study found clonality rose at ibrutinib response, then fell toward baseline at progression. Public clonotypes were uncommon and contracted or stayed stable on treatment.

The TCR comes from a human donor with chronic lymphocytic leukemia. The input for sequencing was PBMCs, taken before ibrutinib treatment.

This chain's CDR3 is CASSNPWGPNNQPQHF. The CDR3 DNA is TGTGCCAGCAGCAACCCCTGGGGACCGAACAATCAGCCCCAGCATTTT. V gene TRBV28 combines with J gene TRBJ1-5, with D possibly being TRBD1 (5 bases). This CDR3 has 16 residues. V was pared by 6 bases and J by 3 bases, with 18 bases between. Looked up from germline, CDR1 is MDHEN and CDR2 is SYDVKM.